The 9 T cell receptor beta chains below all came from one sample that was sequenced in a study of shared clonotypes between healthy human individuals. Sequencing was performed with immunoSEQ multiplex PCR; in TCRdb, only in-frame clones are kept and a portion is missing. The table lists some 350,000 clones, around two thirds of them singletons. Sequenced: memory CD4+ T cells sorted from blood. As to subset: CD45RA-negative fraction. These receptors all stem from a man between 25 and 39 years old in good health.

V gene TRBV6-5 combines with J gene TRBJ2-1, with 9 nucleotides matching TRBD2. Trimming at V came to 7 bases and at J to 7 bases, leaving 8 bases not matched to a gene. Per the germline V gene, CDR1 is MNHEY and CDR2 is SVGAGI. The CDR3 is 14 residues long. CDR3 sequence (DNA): TGTGCCAGCACTTTGCGGGAGGGCCGAAATGAGCAGTTCTTC. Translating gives CASTLREGRNEQFF.

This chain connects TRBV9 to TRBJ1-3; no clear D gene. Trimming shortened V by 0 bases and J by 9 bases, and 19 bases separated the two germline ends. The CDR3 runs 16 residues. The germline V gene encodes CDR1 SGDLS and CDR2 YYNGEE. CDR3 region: CASSVGWADGRSTIYF. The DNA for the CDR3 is TGTGCCAGCAGCGTAGGGTGGGCAGACGGTCGGTCCACCATATATTTT. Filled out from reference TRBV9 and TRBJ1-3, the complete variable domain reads DSGVTQTPKHLITATGQRVTLRCSPRSGDLSVYWYQQSLDQGLQFLIQYYNGEERAKGNILERFSAQQFPDLHSELNLSSLELGDSALYFCASSVGWADGRSTIYFGEGSWLTVV.

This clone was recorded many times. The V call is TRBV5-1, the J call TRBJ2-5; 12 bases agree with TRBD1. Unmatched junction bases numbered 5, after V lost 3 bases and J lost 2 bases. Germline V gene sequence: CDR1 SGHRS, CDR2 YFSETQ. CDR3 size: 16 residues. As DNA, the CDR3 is TGCGCCAGCAGCTCAGGGACAGGGGGCTTTCAAGAGACCCAGTACTTC. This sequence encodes CASSSGTGGFQETQYF.

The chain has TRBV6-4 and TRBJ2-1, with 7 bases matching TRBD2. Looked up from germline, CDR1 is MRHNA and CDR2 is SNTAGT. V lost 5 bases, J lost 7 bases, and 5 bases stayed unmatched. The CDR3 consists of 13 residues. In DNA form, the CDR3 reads TGTGCCAGCAGTCAGGTTAGCGGGAATGAGCAGTTCTTC. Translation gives CASSQVSGNEQFF.

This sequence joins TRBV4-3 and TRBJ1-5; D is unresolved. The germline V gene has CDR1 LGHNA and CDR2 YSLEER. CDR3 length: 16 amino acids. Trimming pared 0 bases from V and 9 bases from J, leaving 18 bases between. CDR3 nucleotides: TGCGCCAGCAGCCAAGAGGTATCGGCAGCCGAAGGGCCCCAGCATTTT. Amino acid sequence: CASSQEVSAAEGPQHF.

The CDR3 sequence is CASSTGQNNEKLFF. CDR3 sequence (DNA): TGTGCCAGCAGCACGGGACAGAATAATGAAAAACTGTTTTTT. This chain uses TRBV28 with TRBJ1-4, with TRBD1 matching over 7 bases. V lost 6 bases and J lost 4; bases outside the gene matches: 5. The germline CDR1 and CDR2 sequences are MDHEN and SYDVKM. The CDR3 is 14 amino acids.

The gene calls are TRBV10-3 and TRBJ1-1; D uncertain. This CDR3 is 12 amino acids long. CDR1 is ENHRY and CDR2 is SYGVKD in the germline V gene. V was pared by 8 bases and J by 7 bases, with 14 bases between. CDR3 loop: CAISTTAIEAFF. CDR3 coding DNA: TGTGCCATCTCGACAACGGCAATTGAAGCTTTCTTT.

The CDR3 reads CASSAFLAGGTYEQYF. The CDR3 DNA follows: TGTGCCAGCAGTGCATTCCTAGCGGGAGGGACCTACGAGCAGTACTTC. The V and J genes are TRBV6-1 and TRBJ2-7; 12 nucleotides align to TRBD2. The CDR3 is 16 residues long. Germline lookup yields CDR1 MNHNS and CDR2 SASEGT. Trimming removed 4 bases from V and 2 bases from J; junction bases left unmatched: 6.

CDR3 nucleotides: TGTGCCAGCAGCTTGTCTAGCGGAGATACGCAGTATTTT. Protein sequence: CASSLSSGDTQYF. J is TRBJ2-3 and V is TRBV7-9; 7 bases align to TRBD2. The junction had 2 bases not matched to a gene; V was cut back by 3 bases and J by 5 bases. CDR3 size: 13 residues. Germline V gene data show CDR1 as SEHNR and CDR2 as FQNEAQ (reference sequence).